This T cell receptor beta chain is from a study of T cells after posttransplantation cyclophosphamide. The study's findings and limits: TRB overlap between skin or GI tissue T cells and blood was limited. After PTCy, TRB diversity resembled that of CNI/methotrexate controls. Later post-transplant blood repertoires were often dominated by donor CD8+ memory clones.

As to this clone: Its antigen is not identified.

Assay used: immunoSEQ multiplex PCR; TCRdb lists only in-frame clones, some missing. Here the sample spans 47,000 or so clones, around nine tenths being singletons. Per germline, CDR1 SQVTM and CDR2 ANQGSEA. J lost 3 bases, V lost 8 bases, and 7 bases had no gene match. The CDR3 is 14 residues long. Sample: PBMCs. The chain has TRBV29-1 and TRBJ2-3; 11 bases are a match to TRBD2. The TCR comes from a woman aged 45 to 65 in good health and a related stem cell transplant donor. CDR3 protein: CSISTSGGTDTQYF. In DNA, the CDR3 is TGCAGCATCTCAACTAGCGGGGGAACAGATACGCAGTATTTT.